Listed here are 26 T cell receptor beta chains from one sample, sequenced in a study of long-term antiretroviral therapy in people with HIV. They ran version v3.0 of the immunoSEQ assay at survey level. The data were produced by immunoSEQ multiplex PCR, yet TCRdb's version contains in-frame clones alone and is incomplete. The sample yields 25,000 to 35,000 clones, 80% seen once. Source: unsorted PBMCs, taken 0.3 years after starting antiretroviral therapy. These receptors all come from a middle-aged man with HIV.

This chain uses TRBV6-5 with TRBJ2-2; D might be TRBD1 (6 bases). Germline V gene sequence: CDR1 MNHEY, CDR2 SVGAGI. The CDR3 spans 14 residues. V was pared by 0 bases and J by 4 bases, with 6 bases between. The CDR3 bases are TGTGCCAGCAGTTACTCAGGGGGCACCGGGGAGCTGTTTTTT. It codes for CASSYSGGTGELFF.

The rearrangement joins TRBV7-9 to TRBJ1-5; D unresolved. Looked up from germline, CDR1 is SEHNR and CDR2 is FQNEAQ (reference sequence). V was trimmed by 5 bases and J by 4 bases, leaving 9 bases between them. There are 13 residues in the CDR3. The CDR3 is CASSLRENQPQHF. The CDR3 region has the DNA TGTGCCAGCAGCCTAAGGGAAAATCAGCCCCAGCATTTT.

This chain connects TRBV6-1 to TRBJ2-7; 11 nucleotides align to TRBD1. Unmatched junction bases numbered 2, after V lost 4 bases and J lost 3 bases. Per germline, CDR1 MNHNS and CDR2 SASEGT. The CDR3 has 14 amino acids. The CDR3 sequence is CASSGTGGFYEQYF. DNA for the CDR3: TGTGCCAGCAGTGGGACAGGGGGCTTCTACGAGCAGTACTTC.

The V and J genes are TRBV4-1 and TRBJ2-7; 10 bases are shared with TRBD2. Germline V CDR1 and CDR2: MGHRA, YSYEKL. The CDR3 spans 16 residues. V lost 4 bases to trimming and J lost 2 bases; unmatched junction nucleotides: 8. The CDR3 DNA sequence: TGCGCCAGCAGCCGTCTAGCGGGAGCAAGAACCTACGAGCAGTACTTC. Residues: CASSRLAGARTYEQYF.

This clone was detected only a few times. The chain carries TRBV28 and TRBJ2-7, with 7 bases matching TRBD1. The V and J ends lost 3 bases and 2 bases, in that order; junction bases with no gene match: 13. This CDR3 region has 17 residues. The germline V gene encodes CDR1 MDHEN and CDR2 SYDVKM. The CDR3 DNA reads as TGTGCCAGCAGTTTGGAAGGGGGACAGATCCTCGCCTACGAGCAGTACTTC. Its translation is CASSLEGGQILAYEQYF.

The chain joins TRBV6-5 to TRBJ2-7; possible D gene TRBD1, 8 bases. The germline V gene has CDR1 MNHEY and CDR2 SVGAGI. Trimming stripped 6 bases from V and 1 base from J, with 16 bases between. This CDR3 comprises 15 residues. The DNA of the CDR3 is TGTGCCAGCAGGAGAACAGGGGGGGATTCCTACGAGCAGTACTTC. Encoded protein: CASRRTGGDSYEQYF.

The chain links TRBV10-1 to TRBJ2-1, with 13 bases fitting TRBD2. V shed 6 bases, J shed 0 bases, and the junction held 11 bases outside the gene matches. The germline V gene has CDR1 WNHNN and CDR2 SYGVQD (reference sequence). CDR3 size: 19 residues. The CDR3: CASRPQLAGGSRSYNEQFF. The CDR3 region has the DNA TGCGCCAGCAGACCACAACTAGCGGGGGGGTCTCGCTCCTACAATGAGCAGTTCTTC.

DNA of the CDR3: TGTGCCAGCAGCAAATTCACGGGACTAGCGGGGTTTGCCGGGGAGCTGTTTTTT. Residues: CASSKFTGLAGFAGELFF. The chain is built from TRBV21-1 and TRBJ2-2; the table's D call, TRBD2, has no DNA check behind it. TRBV21-1 is assigned pseudogene status. CDR3 length: 18 amino acids.

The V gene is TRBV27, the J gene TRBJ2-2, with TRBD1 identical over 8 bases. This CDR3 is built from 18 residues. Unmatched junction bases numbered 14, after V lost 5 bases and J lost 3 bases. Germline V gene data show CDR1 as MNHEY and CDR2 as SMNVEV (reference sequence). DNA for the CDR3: TGTGCCAGCAGTCTCTCTCGGACAGGGCTAGGAGACACCGGGGAGCTGTTTTTT. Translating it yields CASSLSRTGLGDTGELFF.

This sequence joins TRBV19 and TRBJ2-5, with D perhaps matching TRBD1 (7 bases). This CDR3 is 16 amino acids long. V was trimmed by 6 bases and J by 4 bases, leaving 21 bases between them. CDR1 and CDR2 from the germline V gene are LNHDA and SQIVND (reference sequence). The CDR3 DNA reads TGTGCCAGTAGGGCAGGGGGACCCCGGCGGGGAGAGACCCAGTACTTC. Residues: CASRAGGPRRGETQYF.

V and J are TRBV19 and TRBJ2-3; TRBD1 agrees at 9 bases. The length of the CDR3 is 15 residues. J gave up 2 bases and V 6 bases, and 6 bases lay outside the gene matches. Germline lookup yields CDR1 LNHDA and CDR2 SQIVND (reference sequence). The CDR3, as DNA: TGTGCCAGTAGGGACGGACAGGGGACCACAGATACGCAGTATTTT. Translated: CASRDGQGTTDTQYF.

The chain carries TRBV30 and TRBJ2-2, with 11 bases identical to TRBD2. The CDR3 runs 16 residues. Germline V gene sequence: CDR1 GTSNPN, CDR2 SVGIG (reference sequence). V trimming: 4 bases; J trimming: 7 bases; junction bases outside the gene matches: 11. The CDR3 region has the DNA TGTGCCTGGACCGTTAGCGGGAGGGCCATCGGCGGGGAGCTGTTTTTT. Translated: CAWTVSGRAIGGELFF.

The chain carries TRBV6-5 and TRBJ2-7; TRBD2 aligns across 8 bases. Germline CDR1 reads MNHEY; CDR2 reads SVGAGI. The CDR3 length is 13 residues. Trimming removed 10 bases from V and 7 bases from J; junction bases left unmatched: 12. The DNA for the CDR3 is TGTGCCACCCAATCCGGGGGGGCACGGGAGCAGTACTTC. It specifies CATQSGGAREQYF.

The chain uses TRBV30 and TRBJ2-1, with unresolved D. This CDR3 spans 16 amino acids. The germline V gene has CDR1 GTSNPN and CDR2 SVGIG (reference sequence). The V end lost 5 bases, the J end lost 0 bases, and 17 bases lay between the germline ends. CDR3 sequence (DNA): TGTGCCTGGTCGTCCGCGACATTTAGCTCCTACAATGAGCAGTTCTTC. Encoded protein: CAWSSATFSSYNEQFF.

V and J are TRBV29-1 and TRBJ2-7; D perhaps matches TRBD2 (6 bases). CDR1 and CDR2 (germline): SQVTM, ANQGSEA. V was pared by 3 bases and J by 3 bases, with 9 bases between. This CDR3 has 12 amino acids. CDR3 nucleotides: TGCAGCGTTGATGCCGGGGGCTACGAGCAGTACTTC. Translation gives CSVDAGGYEQYF.

The CDR3 loop reads CASSQDNLGMYEQYF. The CDR3 DNA sequence: TGCGCCAGCAGCCAAGACAATTTGGGGATGTACGAGCAGTACTTC. J is TRBJ2-7 and V is TRBV4-3; D is uncertain. With 0 bases removed from V and 4 bases from J, the gap between germline ends came to 13 bases. The CDR3 spans 15 residues. CDR1 is LGHNA and CDR2 is YSLEER in the germline V gene.

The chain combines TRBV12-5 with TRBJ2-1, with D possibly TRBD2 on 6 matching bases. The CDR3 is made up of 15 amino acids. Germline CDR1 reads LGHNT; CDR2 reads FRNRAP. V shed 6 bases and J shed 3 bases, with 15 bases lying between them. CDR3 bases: TGTGCTAGTGGCATGTGGGGACTGGGCTACAATGAGCAGTTCTTC. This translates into CASGMWGLGYNEQFF.

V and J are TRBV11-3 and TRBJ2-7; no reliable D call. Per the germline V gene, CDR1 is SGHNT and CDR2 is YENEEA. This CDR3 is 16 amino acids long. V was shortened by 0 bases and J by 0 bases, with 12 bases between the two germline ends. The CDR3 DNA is TGTGCCAGCAGCTTAGATCGAGGCCCTCCCTCCTACGAGCAGTACTTC. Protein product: CASSLDRGPPSYEQYF.

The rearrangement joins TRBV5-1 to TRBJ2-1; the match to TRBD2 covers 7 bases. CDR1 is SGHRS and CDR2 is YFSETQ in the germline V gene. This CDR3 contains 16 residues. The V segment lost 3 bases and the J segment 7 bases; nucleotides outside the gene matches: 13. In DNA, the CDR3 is TGCGCCAGCAGCTCGGGATCGGGGGGTTTGAGGAATGAGCAGTTCTTC. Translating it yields CASSSGSGGLRNEQFF. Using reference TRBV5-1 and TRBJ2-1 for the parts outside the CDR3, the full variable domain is KAGVTQTPRYLIKTRGQQVTLSCSPISGHRSVSWYQQTPGQGLQFLFEYFSETQRNKGNFPGRFSGRQFSNSRSEMNVSTLELGDSALYLCASSSGSGGLRNEQFFGPGTRLTVL.

This chain's CDR3 is CASSDDSPMTSPLHF. The CDR3 nucleotides read TGTGCCAGCAGCGACGACAGCCCCATGACTTCACCCCTCCACTTT. The rearrangement uses TRBV2 and TRBJ1-6; D may be TRBD1 (5 bases). CDR1 and CDR2 (germline): SNHLY, FYNNEI. Trimming removed 6 bases from V and 9 bases from J, with 18 bases in between. The CDR3 spans 15 residues.

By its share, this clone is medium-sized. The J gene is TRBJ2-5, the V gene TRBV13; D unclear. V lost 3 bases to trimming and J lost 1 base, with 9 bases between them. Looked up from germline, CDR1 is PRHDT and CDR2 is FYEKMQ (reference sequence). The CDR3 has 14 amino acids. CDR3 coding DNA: TGTGCCAGCAGCTTCTGGACGCGCCAAGAGACCCAGTACTTC. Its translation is CASSFWTRQETQYF.

The CDR3 nucleotides read TGTGCCAGTAGTGGGGGACAGCATAGCAATCAGCCCCAGCATTTT. As protein: CASSGGQHSNQPQHF. This chain uses TRBV19 with TRBJ1-5, with 7 bases lining up with TRBD1. CDR1 and CDR2 from the germline V gene are LNHDA and SQIVND (reference sequence). Unmatched junction bases numbered 4, after V lost 5 bases and J lost 0 bases. The CDR3 spans 15 residues.

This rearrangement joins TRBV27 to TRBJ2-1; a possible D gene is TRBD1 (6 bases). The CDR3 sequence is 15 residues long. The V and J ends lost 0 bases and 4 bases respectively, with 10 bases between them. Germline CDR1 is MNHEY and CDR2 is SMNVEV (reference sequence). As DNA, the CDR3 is TGTGCCAGCAGTTTATCTACAGGGCCTTACAATGAGCAGTTCTTC. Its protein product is CASSLSTGPYNEQFF.

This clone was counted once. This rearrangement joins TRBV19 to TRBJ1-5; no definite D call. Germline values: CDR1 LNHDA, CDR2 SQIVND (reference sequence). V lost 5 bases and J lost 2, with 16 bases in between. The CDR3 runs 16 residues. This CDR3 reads CASSPRLGVGNQPQHF. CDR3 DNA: TGTGCCAGTAGTCCGCGGCTTGGGGTCGGCAATCAGCCCCAGCATTTT. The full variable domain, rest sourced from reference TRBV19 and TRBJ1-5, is DGGITQSPKYLFRKEGQNVTLSCEQNLNHDAMYWYRQDPGQGLRLIYYSQIVNDFQKGDIAEGYSVSREKKESFPLTVTSAQKNPTAFYLCASSPRLGVGNQPQHFGDGTRLSIL.

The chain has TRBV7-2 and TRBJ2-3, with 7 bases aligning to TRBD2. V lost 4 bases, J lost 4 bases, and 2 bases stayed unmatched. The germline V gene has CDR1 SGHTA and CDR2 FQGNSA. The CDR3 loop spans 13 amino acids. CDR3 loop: CASSSAGSDTQYF. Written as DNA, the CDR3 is TGTGCCAGCAGCTCAGCGGGGTCAGATACGCAGTATTTT.

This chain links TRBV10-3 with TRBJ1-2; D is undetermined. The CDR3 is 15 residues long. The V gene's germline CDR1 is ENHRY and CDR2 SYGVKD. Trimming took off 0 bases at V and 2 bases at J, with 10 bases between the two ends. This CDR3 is CAISESGSKNYGYTF. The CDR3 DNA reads TGTGCCATCAGTGAGTCGGGGAGCAAGAACTATGGCTACACCTTC.